This T cell receptor beta chain was identified during a study of metastatic and nonmetastatic thyroid tumors. The sample holds many counts of this clone. Germline V lookup: CDR1 SGHTA, CDR2 FQGNSA. This CDR3 has 14 residues. Trimming left V 0 bases short and J 1 base short, with 6 bases between. TCRdb reprocessed the PCR reads using MiXCR. The top ten clones hold under 4% of a sample with 25,000 to 30,000 clones, around 3.9% of them seen once. Until they underwent thyroid surgery, no patient had received any treatment. The genes are TRBV7-2 and TRBJ1-2; no clear D. Sequencing was performed on blood. The receptor was isolated from a male donor with papillary thyroid cancer or a benign thyroid nodule (not recorded which). Some clones in this sample may be carry-over from other donors' samples. The CDR3 DNA reads as TGTGCCAGCAGCTTAGCTCTGGGTAACTATGGCTACACCTTC. It codes for CASSLALGNYGYTF.